Below, 24 T cell receptor beta chains from the same sample are listed, as sequenced in a study of blood T cell repertoires in COVID-19. TCRdb's table, derived via immunoSEQ multiplex PCR, lists solely in-frame clones and lacks some. The table records approximately 240,000 clones, over 80% of them present only once. The sample consisted of peripheral blood. The receptors shown here come from a human donor in a cohort sampled during active COVID-19.

The chain combines TRBV19 with TRBJ1-5; possible D gene TRBD1, 5 bases. Per germline, CDR1 LNHDA and CDR2 SQIVND (reference sequence). CDR3 length: 16 residues. V lost 3 bases and J 0 bases, leaving 12 bases between the germline ends. The CDR3 is CASSIEGANSNQPQHF. For the CDR3, the DNA is TGTGCCAGTAGTATTGAAGGGGCCAATAGCAATCAGCCCCAGCATTTT.

The rearrangement uses TRBV28 and TRBJ1-2; the D gene is possibly TRBD1 (6 bases). The CDR3 runs 17 residues. Germline loops: CDR1 MDHEN, CDR2 SYDVKM. V was shortened by 3 bases and J by 8 bases, with 25 bases between the two germline ends. The CDR3 sequence is CASSFKGSGRGHRGYTF. CDR3 bases: TGTGCCAGCAGTTTTAAAGGGAGCGGCAGGGGCCATAGGGGCTACACCTTC.

The table lists this clone with a few counts. V is TRBV28 and J is TRBJ1-2, with TRBD1 as a possible D gene (6 bases). V was pared by 5 bases and J by 0 bases, with 13 bases between. The CDR3 is made up of 15 amino acids. Germline CDR1 reads MDHEN; CDR2 reads SYDVKM. Here the CDR3 DNA reads TGTGCCAGCAGTCTATCGGACAGAACTAACTATGGCTACACCTTC. Protein sequence: CASSLSDRTNYGYTF.

The chain combines TRBV28 with TRBJ1-3; D remains unclear. This CDR3 is built from 14 residues. The germline V gene has CDR1 MDHEN and CDR2 SYDVKM. Trimming left V 2 bases short and J 0 bases short, with 5 bases between. The DNA of the CDR3 is TGTGCCAGCAGTTTACGCTACTCTGGAAACACCATATATTTT. This codes for CASSLRYSGNTIYF. Combining the CDR3 with reference TRBV28 and TRBJ1-3 gives the whole variable domain DVKVTQSSRYLVKRTGEKVFLECVQDMDHENMFWYRQDPGLGLRLIYFSYDVKMKEKGDIPEGYSVSREKKERFSLILESASTNQTSMYLCASSLRYSGNTIYFGEGSWLTVV.

The rearrangement joins TRBV5-4 to TRBJ1-6; D remains unclear. Trimming stripped 4 bases from V and 4 bases from J, with 15 bases between. Looked up from germline, CDR1 is SGHNT and CDR2 is YYREEE (reference sequence). This CDR3 has 16 residues. CDR3 sequence reads: CASSREAPRYNSPLHF. CDR3 coding DNA: TGTGCCAGCAGCCGGGAGGCTCCCCGGTATAATTCACCCCTCCACTTT.

V is TRBV25-1 and J is TRBJ1-1; 8 nucleotides line up with TRBD1. V shed 4 bases, J shed 0 bases, and the junction held 7 bases outside the gene matches. CDR3 length: 16 amino acids. Germline V gene lookup returns CDR1 MGHDK and CDR2 SYGVNS. The CDR3 loop reads CASSGAGGTLNTEAFF. The CDR3 coding sequence is TGTGCCAGCAGTGGGGCAGGGGGCACCCTGAACACTGAAGCTTTCTTT.

This clone was recorded a few times. The V call is TRBV6-2 or TRBV6-3, the J call TRBJ2-7, with 11 bases aligning to TRBD2. The CDR3 runs 16 residues. Germline loops: CDR1 MNHEY, CDR2 SVGEGT. V was pared by 6 bases and J by 2 bases, with 9 bases of the junction left unmatched. The CDR3 is CASSHGGTSGAYEQYF. CDR3 DNA sequence: TGTGCCAGCAGCCATGGTGGGACTAGCGGCGCCTACGAGCAGTACTTC.

The chain carries TRBV7-6 and TRBJ1-1; D perhaps matches TRBD1 (5 bases). Between the trimmed V and J ends, which lost 5 bases and 0 bases, there was a span of 13 bases. This CDR3 spans 15 amino acids. Germline CDR1 is SGHVS and CDR2 is FNYEAQ. The CDR3 sequence is CASSLGAGVNTEAFF. The DNA of the CDR3 is TGTGCCAGCAGCCTAGGGGCCGGGGTGAACACTGAAGCTTTCTTT.

This rearrangement joins TRBV24-1 to TRBJ2-5, with 7 bases identical to TRBD1. CDR1 and CDR2 (germline): KGHDR, SFDVKD. V lost 3 bases to trimming and J lost 5 bases; unmatched junction nucleotides: 8. This CDR3 region has 15 residues. The chain's CDR3 is CATSDRAGGRETQYF. Written as DNA, the CDR3 is TGTGCCACCAGTGATCGGGCAGGGGGACGGGAGACCCAGTACTTC.

The chain carries TRBV5-1 and TRBJ1-1; D might be TRBD1 (6 bases). The CDR3 is 13 amino acids. Germline-derived CDR1 and CDR2 are SGHRS and YFSETQ. V lost 4 bases to trimming and J lost 8 bases, with 15 bases between them. CDR3 sequence reads: CASSLTGSLEAFF. CDR3 sequence (DNA): TGCGCCAGCAGCCTTACAGGGTCCCTCGAAGCTTTCTTT.

The chain's CDR3 is CATSRDTYEQYF. The CDR3 DNA sequence: TGTGCCACCAGCAGAGATACCTACGAGCAGTACTTC. V and J are TRBV15 and TRBJ2-7; D not certain. The germline V gene has CDR1 LNHNV and CDR2 YYDKDF (reference sequence). The V and J ends lost 0 bases and 2 bases respectively, with 2 bases between them. The CDR3 spans 12 residues. Combining the CDR3 with reference TRBV15 and TRBJ2-7 gives the whole variable domain DAMVIQNPRYQVTQFGKPVTLSCSQTLNHNVMYWYQQKSSQAPKLLFHYYDKDFNNEADTPDNFQSRRPNTSFCFLDIRSPGLGDTAMYLCATSRDTYEQYFGPGTRLTVT.

This clone showed up just a few times. The rearrangement links TRBV27 to TRBJ1-5; D remains unclear. Germline V gene lookup returns CDR1 MNHEY and CDR2 SMNVEV (reference sequence). The CDR3 is 13 residues long. V shed 2 bases and J shed 5 bases, with 7 bases lying between them. The CDR3 here is CASSLQRDQPQHF. As DNA, the CDR3 is TGTGCCAGCAGTTTACAACGGGATCAGCCCCAGCATTTT.

The gene calls are TRBV5-1 and TRBJ2-3; 9 nucleotides align to TRBD2. This CDR3 is 13 amino acids long. CDR1 is SGHRS, CDR2 YFSETQ, per germline. V was pared by 4 bases and J by 12 bases, with 9 bases of the junction left unmatched. The CDR3 reads CASSLSSGTSQYF. CDR3 nucleotides: TGCGCCAGCAGCCTGAGCTCTGGGACTAGCCAGTATTTT. Based on the CDR3 plus reference TRBV5-1 and TRBJ2-3, the full variable domain is KAGVTQTPRYLIKTRGQQVTLSCSPISGHRSVSWYQQTPGQGLQFLFEYFSETQRNKGNFPGRFSGRQFSNSRSEMNVSTLELGDSALYLCASSLSSGTSQYFGPGTRLTVL.

This sequence joins TRBV10-2 and TRBJ2-3; TRBD2 matches at 7 bases. This CDR3 region has 16 residues. Germline values: CDR1 WSHSY, CDR2 SAAADI. Trimming removed 7 bases from V and 4 bases from J; junction bases left unmatched: 14. As DNA, the CDR3 is TGCGCCAGCACCGATCGGCGGGAGCCCCGGCCAGATACGCAGTATTTT. Amino acids: CASTDRREPRPDTQYF.

The chain has TRBV18 and TRBJ1-1; the D gene is possibly TRBD1 (6 bases). Germline V gives CDR1 KGHSH, CDR2 LQKENI. Trimming took 5 bases from V and 4 from J, leaving 11 bases between them. The CDR3 is made up of 13 amino acids. The CDR3, as DNA: TGTGCCAGCTCAGCTGACAGGTCCACTGAAGCTTTCTTT. As protein: CASSADRSTEAFF.

The rearrangement links TRBV10-2 to TRBJ2-3; TRBD1 matches at 10 bases. In germline, CDR1 is WSHSY, CDR2 SAAADI. The CDR3 has 21 residues. Unmatched junction bases numbered 19, after V lost 2 bases and J lost 2 bases. CDR3 sequence reads: CASSEGSKPGQGWRNTDTQYF. CDR3 nucleotide sequence: TGCGCCAGCAGTGAGGGATCGAAACCGGGACAGGGGTGGAGAAACACAGATACGCAGTATTTT.

This clone was observed once. The rearrangement links TRBV7-2 to TRBJ2-3, with TRBD2 matching over 14 bases. This CDR3 is 17 amino acids long. Looked up from germline, CDR1 is SGHTA and CDR2 is FQGNSA. The ends lost 1 base at V and 8 bases at J; junction bases unmatched: 8. CDR3 sequence: CASSLEGLAGVSGTQYF. CDR3 coding DNA: TGTGCCAGCAGCTTAGAGGGACTAGCGGGGGTGTCTGGTACGCAGTATTTT.

The rearrangement joins TRBV6-5 to TRBJ1-5; perhaps TRBD1 as D (5 bases). Germline V gene lookup returns CDR1 MNHEY and CDR2 SVGAGI. This CDR3 is 15 amino acids long. Deletions cut 2 bases from V and 0 bases from J, with 8 bases between. This CDR3 reads CASSYRQYSNQPQHF. The DNA for the CDR3 is TGTGCCAGCAGTTACAGACAGTATAGCAATCAGCCCCAGCATTTT.

The gene calls are TRBV6-5 and TRBJ2-2; TRBD1 agrees at 10 bases. The CDR3 has 14 amino acids. Germline values: CDR1 MNHEY, CDR2 SVGAGI. After removal of 6 bases from V and 6 bases from J, the junction contained 4 bases not matched to a gene. Here the CDR3 reads CASSGTGVAGELFF. DNA of the CDR3: TGTGCCAGCAGCGGGACAGGGGTCGCCGGGGAGCTGTTTTTT.

This chain joins TRBV11-2 and TRBJ2-2; D might be TRBD2 (6 bases). This CDR3 contains 14 residues. V lost 0 bases and J lost 8, with 10 bases in between. CDR1 and CDR2 from the germline V gene are SGHAT and FQNNGV. The CDR3 loop is CASSLETGVGELFF. The CDR3 DNA is TGTGCCAGCAGCTTAGAGACGGGAGTGGGGGAGCTGTTTTTT.

This chain uses TRBV5-5 with TRBJ1-6; TRBD1 might be the D (6 bases). Per germline, CDR1 SGHKS and CDR2 YYEKEE (reference sequence). The CDR3 length is 15 residues. V was shortened by 2 bases and J by 5 bases, with 11 bases between the two germline ends. The CDR3 DNA follows: TGTGCCAGCAGCTTTACAGGGCTCAATAATTCACCCCTCCACTTT. It yields the protein CASSFTGLNNSPLHF.

V usage is TRBV5-4 and J usage is TRBJ1-1; 8 bases are shared with TRBD1. V gave up 0 bases and J gave up 4 bases; unmatched junction bases: 5. Germline V lookup: CDR1 SGHNT, CDR2 YYREEE (reference sequence). The CDR3 covers 15 residues. The CDR3 sequence: CASSLVGRGPTEAFF. The CDR3, as DNA: TGTGCCAGCAGCTTGGTGGGCAGGGGGCCCACTGAAGCTTTCTTT.

In its sample, this clone was seen a few times. The chain couples TRBV3-1 (or the pseudogene TRBV3-2) to TRBJ2-5, with D perhaps TRBD2 (5 bases). CDR3 length: 13 amino acids. The germline CDR1 and CDR2 sequences are LGHDT and YNNKEL (reference sequence). The V gene lost 2 bases and the J gene lost 5 bases, with 9 bases spanning the gap. The CDR3 region is CASSQIKRETQYF. The CDR3 nucleotides read TGTGCCAGCAGCCAAATTAAGCGGGAGACCCAGTACTTC.

The chain carries TRBV7-9 and TRBJ1-1, with 11 bases matching TRBD1. The CDR3 sequence is 16 residues long. Germline values: CDR1 SEHNR, CDR2 FQNEAQ (reference sequence). The V and J ends lost 4 bases and 4 bases, in that order; junction bases with no gene match: 8. The CDR3 DNA is TGTGCCAGCAGCTCAGGACAGGGGGCTAGCGGCACTGAAGCTTTCTTT. Encoded protein: CASSSGQGASGTEAFF.